This is a list of T cell receptor beta chains from one sample in a study of blood T cell repertoires in COVID-19. Here immunoSEQ multiplex PCR was the method, and the copy in TCRdb shows in-frame clones only, minus some. The sample lists roughly 290,000 clones, over 75% occurring once. Sequenced sample: peripheral blood. These receptor sequences come from a woman between 55 and 75 years old with acute or convalescent COVID-19. Both conserved end residues are part of each CDR3. A D gene is named only where the DNA matches it firmly. Size is stated for part of the rows, as once, few or many counts, or as a class when the clone is expanded.

j_gene: TRBJ2-7; v_gene: TRBV5-4; abundance: -; d_gene: TRBD2; CDR3aa: CAGTTSGGPYEQYF; CDR3nt: TGTGCCGGCACGACTAGCGGGGGACCCTACGAGCAGTACTTC
j_gene: TRBJ1-2; v_gene: TRBV9; abundance: once; d_gene: -; CDR3aa: CASSAPRTGNYGYTF; CDR3nt: TGTGCCAGCAGCGCGCCGCGTACAGGGAACTATGGCTACACCTTC
j_gene: TRBJ1-1; v_gene: TRBV7-8; abundance: -; d_gene: -; CDR3aa: CASSPWRAAGEGNTEAFF; CDR3nt: TGTGCCAGCAGCCCATGGCGCGCGGCGGGGGAAGGAAACACTGAAGCTTTCTTT
j_gene: TRBJ2-5; v_gene: TRBV5-4; abundance: -; d_gene: TRBD1; CDR3aa: CASSFMRTGGVKTQYF; CDR3nt: TGTGCCAGCAGCTTTATGCGGACAGGGGGCGTCAAGACCCAGTACTTC
j_gene: TRBJ2-7; v_gene: TRBV25-1; abundance: -; d_gene: TRBD2; CDR3aa: CASSDRSLAGASYEQYF; CDR3nt: TGTGCCAGCAGTGATCGCTCACTAGCGGGAGCGTCTTACGAGCAGTACTTC
j_gene: TRBJ1-3; v_gene: TRBV5-8; abundance: -; d_gene: -; CDR3aa: CASSWRASSGNTIYF; CDR3nt: TGTGCCAGCAGCTGGCGGGCCTCCTCTGGAAACACCATATATTTT
j_gene: TRBJ1-1; v_gene: TRBV3-1/TRBV3-2; abundance: -; d_gene: -; CDR3aa: CASSPGGQVEAFF; CDR3nt: TGTGCCAGCAGCCCGGGGGGGCAGGTGGAAGCTTTCTTT
j_gene: TRBJ1-4; v_gene: TRBV7-2; abundance: -; d_gene: -; CDR3aa: CASSLGAAPNEKLFF; CDR3nt: TGTGCCAGCAGCTTAGGGGCAGCCCCTAATGAAAAACTGTTTTTT
j_gene: TRBJ1-6; v_gene: TRBV2; abundance: -; d_gene: TRBD1; CDR3aa: CARGGGDNSPLHF; CDR3nt: TGTGCCAGAGGGGGCGGGGATAATTCACCCCTCCACTTT
j_gene: TRBJ1-2; v_gene: TRBV5-1; abundance: few; d_gene: -; CDR3aa: CASSLEQGDNYGYTF; CDR3nt: TGCGCCAGCAGCTTGGAGCAGGGTGATAACTATGGCTACACCTTC